These 18 T cell receptor beta chains were sequenced from one sample in a study of human T cells and chemical hapten exposure. As to time point: pre-sensitization, week 0. The treatment here: therapeutic diphenylcyclopropenone sensitization with weekly scalp DPC. From the RACE reads, TCRdb called clonotypes with MiXCR, one entry per CDR3 protein. Counted here are about 68,000 distinct CDR3 sequences, roughly 11% occurring once; the ten biggest clones make up 4.5% to 5.5%. The sample consisted of whole blood, taken in connection with sensitization to the hapten diphenylcyclopropenone (DPC). These receptors came from a woman in her forties or fifties with alopecia areata. Some clones in this sample may be carry-over from other donors' samples.

The genes are TRBV28 and TRBJ2-7; D ambiguous. V dropped 5 bases and J dropped 2 bases, with 4 bases sitting between them. The V gene's germline CDR1 is MDHEN and CDR2 SYDVKM. This CDR3 has 11 amino acids. CDR3 nucleotides: TGTGCCAGCAGTGTCCCCTACGAGCAGTACTTC. It yields the protein CASSVPYEQYF.

Only a few counts were recorded for this clonotype. The chain links TRBV7-8 to TRBJ2-5, with D perhaps being TRBD1 or TRBD2 (6 bases each). The CDR3 has 15 residues. V was clipped by 0 bases and J by 5 bases, with 13 bases between them. The germline gives CDR1 SGHVS, CDR2 FQNEAQ. CDR3: CASSLAGGLGETQYF. In nucleotides, the CDR3 is TGTGCCAGCAGCTTAGCTGGGGGGCTTGGGGAGACCCAGTACTTC.

This clonotype was detected many times. The chain recombines TRBV11-3 with TRBJ1-1, with D unresolved. The CDR3 is made up of 13 amino acids. In germline, CDR1 is SGHNT, CDR2 YENEEA. Trimming cost V 1 base and J 5 bases, with 8 bases left between them. This CDR3 is CASSLGRRTEAFF. The CDR3, as DNA: TGTGCCAGCAGCTTAGGCAGGAGAACTGAAGCTTTCTTT. The full variable domain, rest sourced from reference TRBV11-3 and TRBJ1-1, is EAGVVQSPRYKIIEKKQPVAFWCNPISGHNTLYWYLQNLGQGPELLIRYENEEAVDDSQLPKDRFSAERLKGVDSTLKIQPAELGDSAVYLCASSLGRRTEAFFGQGTRLTVV.

This clonotype has ten or more counts. The chain combines TRBV3-1 with TRBJ2-6; D possibly corresponds to TRBD2 (5 bases). The CDR3 has 15 residues. The V gene's germline CDR1 is LGHDT and CDR2 YNNKEL (reference sequence). V dropped 3 bases and J dropped 4 bases, with 10 bases sitting between them. CDR3 sequence (DNA): TGTGCCAGCAGCCAGGGAGTCTCCGGGGCCAACGTCCTGACTTTC. Its translation: CASSQGVSGANVLTF.

The V call is TRBV7-2, the J call TRBJ1-5; D uncertain. Germline CDR1 reads SGHTA; CDR2 reads FQGNSA. The CDR3 is made up of 12 amino acids. V lost 5 bases and J lost 6, with 8 bases in between. The CDR3 DNA sequence: TGTGCCAGCAGCCGCCCAGCTCAGCCCCAGCATTTT. Amino acid sequence: CASSRPAQPQHF.

In this sample, this clonotype turned up many times. The chain uses TRBV28 and TRBJ1-6; no definite D call. CDR1 and CDR2 (germline): MDHEN, SYDVKM. Trimming removed 3 bases at V and 2 bases at J, with 11 bases between. The CDR3 is made up of 16 amino acids. This CDR3 reads CASSFFGRAYNSPLHF. The CDR3 coding sequence is TGTGCCAGCAGTTTTTTCGGGCGGGCCTATAATTCACCCCTCCACTTT.

In this sample, this clonotype turned up many times. The CDR3 is CASGTSGTYDGELFF. The DNA of the CDR3 is TGCGCCAGCGGGACTAGCGGGACTTATGACGGGGAGCTGTTTTTT. This chain links TRBV5-1 with TRBJ2-2; 13 bases are a match to TRBD2. V was clipped by 7 bases and J by 7 bases; unmatched bases: 7. CDR1 SGHRS and CDR2 YFSETQ come from the germline V gene. The CDR3 is 15 amino acids.

This clonotype was picked up a small number of times. The V gene is TRBV12-3 or TRBV12-4, the J gene TRBJ1-4; unclear D gene. Trimming removed 6 bases from V and 4 bases from J, with 9 bases in between. The CDR3 is 13 residues long. CDR3 residues: CASRAVGNEKLFF. The CDR3 DNA is TGTGCCAGCAGGGCCGTAGGTAATGAAAAACTGTTTTTT.

The gene calls are TRBV24-1 and TRBJ2-3; TRBD2 matches at 10 bases. The germline CDR1 and CDR2 sequences are KGHDR and SFDVKD. This CDR3 comprises 17 residues. V shed 7 bases, J shed 1 base, and the junction held 10 bases outside the gene matches. The CDR3 loop reads CATSGESGRAGTDTQYF. DNA of the CDR3: TGTGCCACCAGCGGGGAAAGCGGGAGGGCCGGCACAGATACGCAGTATTTT.

This clonotype was counted at least ten times. The chain recombines TRBV3-1 with TRBJ1-2, with unresolved D. Germline values: CDR1 LGHDT, CDR2 YNNKEL (reference sequence). CDR3 size: 13 residues. The V and J ends lost 1 base and 3 bases respectively, with 6 bases between them. In DNA, the CDR3 is TGTGCCAGCAGCCAAGTAGCGTACTATGGCTACACCTTC. This sequence encodes CASSQVAYYGYTF.

This clonotype was detected ten times or more. The gene calls are TRBV7-9 and TRBJ1-5; no definite D call. Germline assignment: CDR1 SEHNR and CDR2 FQNEAQ (reference sequence). CDR3 length: 12 residues. Trimming shortened V by 1 base and J by 7 bases, and 5 bases separated the two germline ends. The CDR3 sequence: CASSLVGQPQHF. The CDR3 nucleotides read TGTGCCAGCAGCTTAGTAGGCCAGCCCCAGCATTTT.

This clonotype was detected only a few times. J is TRBJ1-1 and V is TRBV7-9; the D is unclear. CDR1 and CDR2 from the germline V gene are SEHNR and FQNEAQ (reference sequence). Trimming removed 3 bases at V and 12 bases at J, with 14 bases between. This CDR3 region has 12 residues. CDR3 bases: TGTGCCAGCAGCTTTGACGACGGAGTAACTTTCTTT. It encodes CASSFDDGVTFF.

This rearrangement joins TRBV7-2 to TRBJ1-6; D possibly corresponds to TRBD1 (5 bases). V lost 5 bases to trimming and J lost 9 bases, with 17 bases between them. Germline V gene data show CDR1 as SGHTA and CDR2 as FQGNSA. This CDR3 has 15 amino acids. The CDR3, as DNA: TGTGCCAGCAGCCCACGACAGTCCGGGAGTTCACCCCTCCACTTT. Translating gives CASSPRQSGSSPLHF.

This clonotype was observed many times. V and J are TRBV29-1 and TRBJ2-7, with D perhaps TRBD1 or TRBD2 (5 bases each). Trimming removed 4 bases from V and 4 bases from J, with 17 bases in between. The V gene's germline CDR1 is SQVTM and CDR2 ANQGSEA. This CDR3 is built from 14 residues. The CDR3 nucleotides are TGCAGCGTTGCCCCCCGGGACCCCCGGTACGAGCAGTACTTC. Protein sequence: CSVAPRDPRYEQYF.

This clonotype was seen ten or more times. The chain recombines TRBV6-2 or TRBV6-3 with TRBJ2-1; TRBD2 agrees at 9 bases. The CDR3 has 16 residues. With V trimmed by 4 bases and J by 3 bases, 7 bases remained unmatched. Germline V gene data show CDR1 as MNHEY and CDR2 as SVGEGT. Here the CDR3 DNA reads TGTGCCAGCAGTTCTACGCTAGCGGGAATCTACAATGAGCAGTTCTTC. It is translated as CASSSTLAGIYNEQFF.

The rearrangement links TRBV7-2 to TRBJ2-7; maybe TRBD1 (5 bases). Per the germline V gene, CDR1 is SGHTA and CDR2 is FQGNSA. The CDR3 is 16 amino acids. Trimming removed 5 bases from V and 1 base from J, with 18 bases in between. CDR3 sequence reads: CASSLQVRPVSYEQYF. The CDR3 coding sequence is TGTGCCAGCAGCCTACAGGTTCGCCCCGTTTCCTACGAGCAGTACTTC.

This clonotype has ten or more counts. The chain has TRBV5-5 and TRBJ2-1, with D possibly TRBD2 on 6 matching bases. Trimming pared 4 bases from V and 0 bases from J, leaving 14 bases between. Germline CDR1 is SGHKS and CDR2 is YYEKEE (reference sequence). This CDR3 region has 16 residues. The chain's CDR3 is CASSRSGTHSYNEQFF. In nucleotides, the CDR3 is TGTGCCAGCAGCCGTAGCGGAACCCACTCCTACAATGAGCAGTTCTTC.

The chain has TRBV2 and TRBJ2-1; D not certain. V shed 4 bases and J shed 4 bases, with 2 bases lying between them. This CDR3 contains 11 residues. Germline CDR1 SNHLY, CDR2 FYNNEI. The DNA of the CDR3 is TGTGCCAGCAGTGGATACAATGAGCAGTTCTTC. This translates into CASSGYNEQFF.